This TCR beta chain stems from a study of CD4 T cells in relation to SARS-CoV-2 and coronaviruses. Study-wide context: The HLA restriction of the shared crossreactive spike epitopes was mapped.

The CDR3 sequence is 13 residues long. The ends were cut back, 5 bases at V and 6 bases at J, with 13 bases in the middle. Sequencing used immunoSEQ multiplex PCR; TCRdb keeps in-frame clones, though not all of them. The sample shows about 38,000 clones, 85% to 90% of them seen only once. Study-wide points: Each donor contributed either pre-pandemic or post-infection samples, not both. Culture-expanded clones reflect memory recall rather than primary priming during culture. The cross-reactivity analysis covered only spike protein, not other viral proteins.

As concerns this clone: Its antigen is undetermined.

Sample: memory CD4+ T cells from PBMCs. V gene TRBV12-3 or TRBV12-4 combines with J gene TRBJ2-5, with D tentatively TRBD1 or TRBD2 (5 bases each). The source is an adult with COVID-19. CDR3 protein: CASSGVGAQTQYF. CDR3 bases: TGTGCCAGCAGTGGGGTCGGGGCCCAGACCCAGTACTTC.